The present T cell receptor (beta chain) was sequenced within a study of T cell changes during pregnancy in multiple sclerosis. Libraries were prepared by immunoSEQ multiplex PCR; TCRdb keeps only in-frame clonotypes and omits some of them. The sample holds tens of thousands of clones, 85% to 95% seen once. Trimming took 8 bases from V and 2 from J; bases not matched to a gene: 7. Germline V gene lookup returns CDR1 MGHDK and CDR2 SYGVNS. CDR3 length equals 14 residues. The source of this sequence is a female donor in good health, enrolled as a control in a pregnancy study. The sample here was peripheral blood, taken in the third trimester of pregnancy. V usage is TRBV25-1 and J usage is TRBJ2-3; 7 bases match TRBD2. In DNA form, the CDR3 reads TGTGCCAGCCGGGGAGGGGTAGACACAGATACGCAGTATTTT. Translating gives CASRGGVDTDTQYF.